Following are 26 T cell receptor beta chains from one sample sequenced in a study of blood T cells in healthy people across ages. For the second PCR, which ran for 7 to 11 cycles, a sample-barcoded 5' primer and a J-beta primer mix were used. TCRdb reprocessed the 5' RACE reads via MiXCR and lists one record per CDR3 protein. Among about 810,000 distinct CDR3 sequences, about 36% were seen once, and the ten largest hold roughly 13%. The sample comprised blood. The receptors come from a young man in good health.

V gene TRBV20-1 combines with J gene TRBJ1-6; 9 nucleotides line up with TRBD1. Germline V lookup: CDR1 DFQATT, CDR2 SNEGSKA (reference sequence). CDR3 length equals 15 residues. V was clipped by 1 base and J by 8 bases; unmatched bases: 6. CDR3: CSARAQTGGDSPLHF. CDR3 DNA sequence: TGCAGTGCTAGAGCCCAGACAGGGGGGGATTCACCCCTCCACTTT.

The count of this clonotype is one. This chain connects TRBV29-1 to TRBJ1-5, with a weak D call TRBD1 (5 bases). The V gene's germline CDR1 is SQVTM and CDR2 ANQGSEA. CDR3 length equals 13 residues. V lost 4 bases, J lost 1 base, and 8 bases lay in between. CDR3 region: CSVAGDSNQPQHF. The CDR3 DNA follows: TGCAGCGTTGCCGGGGACAGCAATCAGCCCCAGCATTTT.

This clonotype was counted between two and nine times. The rearrangement uses TRBV18 and TRBJ2-3; D possibly matches TRBD1 or TRBD2 (5 bases each). Between the trimmed V and J ends, which lost 2 bases and 6 bases, there was a span of 18 bases. The CDR3 length is 16 residues. CDR1 is KGHSH, CDR2 LQKENI, per germline. The CDR3 nucleotides read TGTGCCAGCTCACCAACCACCGACGGGGCATGGGATACGCAGTATTTT. Its translation is CASSPTTDGAWDTQYF.

For the CDR3, the DNA is TGTGCCAGCACCCTAGGGGTGGGCTTGAACACTGAAGCTTTCTTT. Its translation: CASTLGVGLNTEAFF. The chain joins TRBV12-3 or TRBV12-4 to TRBJ1-1, with D maybe TRBD1 (5 bases). Trimming took off 7 bases at V and 0 bases at J, with 15 bases between the two ends. CDR3 length equals 15 residues.

The chain combines TRBV12-3 or TRBV12-4 with TRBJ1-5; tentative D call: TRBD1 (6 bases). With 7 bases removed from V and 7 bases from J, the gap between germline ends came to 14 bases. This CDR3 contains 13 residues. The CDR3 loop is CASTPGGGQPQHF. In DNA, the CDR3 is TGTGCCAGCACTCCCGGGGGCGGGCAGCCCCAGCATTTT.

This clonotype was observed a few times. Germline and junction disagree at one end, which may indicate a read error. The chain carries TRBV20-1 and TRBJ1-1; the D is unclear. Germline CDR1 and CDR2: DFQATT and SNEGSKA (reference sequence). The CDR3 consists of 12 residues. CDR3 DNA: TGTAGTGCTAGCGCAGGCGGCACTGAAGCTTTCTTT. It is translated as CSASAGGTEAFF.

With respect to this clonotype: One end of the junction does not line up with germline, which may come from a read error. The chain uses TRBV4-2 and TRBJ2-5; no firm D call. The germline gives CDR1 LGHNA, CDR2 YNFKEQ. The CDR3 spans 13 residues. CDR3 DNA sequence: TGTACCAGCAGCCAACGGGTTAGAGAGACCCAGTACTTC. Translated: CTSSQRVRETQYF.

This clonotype was picked up a small number of times. The chain is built from TRBV6-5 and TRBJ2-1; possibly TRBD1 for D (6 bases). CDR1 MNHEY and CDR2 SVGAGI come from the germline V gene. Trimming left V 6 bases short and J 5 bases short, with 8 bases between. There are 12 residues in the CDR3. CDR3 bases: TGTGCCAGCAGAACAGGGCACAATGAGCAGTTCTTC. It is translated as CASRTGHNEQFF.

The genes are TRBV5-1 and TRBJ2-3; D might be TRBD2 (6 bases). The CDR3 totals 16 residues. Between the trimmed V and J ends, which lost 0 bases and 0 bases, there was a span of 11 bases. Germline V gene lookup returns CDR1 SGHRS and CDR2 YFSETQ. CDR3 nucleotides: TGCGCCAGCAGCTTGGAGGCGGGGAAAAGCACAGATACGCAGTATTTT. Translation: CASSLEAGKSTDTQYF.

The rearrangement uses TRBV7-2 and TRBJ2-2; D is perhaps TRBD1 (5 bases). The ends were cut back, 5 bases at V and 5 bases at J, with 15 bases in the middle. CDR1 and CDR2 from the germline V gene are SGHTA and FQGNSA. The CDR3 contains 15 residues. The CDR3 sequence: CASSPAPGLTGELFF. The CDR3 DNA reads TGTGCCAGCAGCCCAGCCCCAGGGTTGACCGGGGAGCTGTTTTTT. Drawing the rest from reference TRBV7-2 and TRBJ2-2, the complete variable domain is GAGVSQSPSNKVTEKGKDVELRCDPISGHTALYWYRQSLGQGLEFLIYFQGNSAPDKSGLPSDRFSAERTGGSVSTLTIQRTQQEDSAVYLCASSPAPGLTGELFFGEGSRLTVL.

The chain combines TRBV14 with TRBJ1-4, with D unresolved. Germline V gives CDR1 SGHDN, CDR2 FVKESK. The CDR3 runs 14 residues. The V end lost 0 bases, the J end lost 7 bases, and 9 bases lay between the germline ends. The CDR3 sequence is CASSQDVGGEKLFF. The DNA for the CDR3 is TGTGCCAGCAGCCAAGATGTTGGAGGTGAAAAACTGTTTTTT.

With regard to this clonotype: At one boundary the junction diverges from the germline segment, which might be a read error. This rearrangement joins TRBV20-1 to TRBJ1-4; D unresolved. CDR3 length: 15 residues. CDR1 is DFQATT and CDR2 is SNEGSKA in the germline V gene (reference sequence). The chain's CDR3 is CSTREGGPSNEKLFF. In DNA form, the CDR3 reads TGCAGTACTAGAGAGGGAGGCCCATCAAATGAAAAACTGTTTTTT.

This clonotype has just a few counts. The genes are TRBV20-1 and TRBJ2-3; 7 positions agree with TRBD2. In germline, CDR1 is DFQATT, CDR2 SNEGSKA (reference sequence). The CDR3 is 14 amino acids. The V and J ends lost 4 bases and 2 bases, in that order; junction bases with no gene match: 6. CDR3 bases: TGCAGTGCTATTTCTAGCGGCCACACAGATACGCAGTATTTT. Translation gives CSAISSGHTDTQYF.

This clonotype was picked up a small number of times. The chain carries TRBV29-1 and TRBJ2-3; 8 nucleotides align to TRBD1. Germline CDR1 is SQVTM and CDR2 is ANQGSEA. Trimming removed 5 bases from V and 3 bases from J; junction bases left unmatched: 7. The CDR3 is made up of 14 amino acids. Here the CDR3 reads CSVSGTGGTDTQYF. Here the CDR3 DNA reads TGCAGCGTTTCCGGGACAGGTGGGACAGATACGCAGTATTTT.

This clonotype occurred a few times. The chain carries TRBV28 and TRBJ1-2; D unresolved. CDR3 length equals 15 residues. Germline V gene data show CDR1 as MDHEN and CDR2 as SYDVKM. V lost 1 base and J 8 bases, leaving 17 bases between the germline ends. CDR3 sequence (DNA): TGTGCCAGCAGTTTATCCAGCCGGCATATGGAGGGCTACACCTTC. Its translation is CASSLSSRHMEGYTF.

The chain combines TRBV7-3 with TRBJ2-1; 9 bases fit TRBD1. V was pared by 1 base and J by 6 bases, with 7 bases of the junction left unmatched. This CDR3 region has 16 residues. CDR1 and CDR2 from the germline V gene are SGHTA and FQGTGA. CDR3 DNA: TGTGCCAGCAGCTTAAGGGCCGGGACAGGGTTCAATGAGCAGTTCTTC. This codes for CASSLRAGTGFNEQFF.

The sample holds many counts of this clonotype. The chain links TRBV7-2 to TRBJ2-3, with 7 bases that match TRBD1. J gave up 4 bases and V 6 bases, and 4 bases lay outside the gene matches. The CDR3 is 13 amino acids. Germline V gives CDR1 SGHTA, CDR2 FQGNSA. CDR3 protein: CASSFRGSDTQYF. The CDR3 DNA sequence: TGTGCCAGCAGTTTCAGGGGGTCAGATACGCAGTATTTT.

On this clonotype: A single base separates this from a much larger clone, so it may be a read error. The chain joins TRBV29-1 to TRBJ2-1, with 7 bases lining up with TRBD1. This CDR3 contains 11 residues. V was pared by 3 bases and J by 7 bases, with 0 bases of the junction left unmatched. Looked up from germline, CDR1 is SQVTM and CDR2 is ANQGSEA. CDR3: CSVDRGNEQFF. The CDR3 DNA reads TGCAGCGTTGACAGGGGGAATGAGCAGTTCTTC.

In its sample, this clonotype was seen many times. The rearrangement joins TRBV5-1 to TRBJ2-3, with no clear D. Trimming took 7 bases from V and 0 from J, leaving 6 bases between them. The germline CDR1 and CDR2 sequences are SGHRS and YFSETQ. The length of the CDR3 is 12 residues. CDR3 coding DNA: TGCGCCAGCGGGGATAGCACAGATACGCAGTATTTT. It codes for CASGDSTDTQYF.

J is TRBJ2-6 and V is TRBV27, with 10 positions matching TRBD1. This CDR3 contains 18 residues. The V gene's germline CDR1 is MNHEY and CDR2 SMNVEV (reference sequence). With V trimmed by 3 bases and J by 1 base, 6 bases remained unmatched. The CDR3: CASSFLSGQGSGANVLTF. CDR3 coding DNA: TGTGCCAGCAGTTTTTTGTCGGGACAGGGGTCTGGGGCCAACGTCCTGACTTTC.

As to this clonotype: A read error may be the cause here, since a much bigger clone is one base away. V is TRBV20-1 and J is TRBJ2-7; D is unresolved. The CDR3 has 11 residues. V was pared by 0 bases and J by 7 bases, with 7 bases between. The V gene's germline CDR1 is DFQATT and CDR2 SNEGSKA (reference sequence). Here the CDR3 reads CSARDYNEQYF. DNA of the CDR3: TGCAGTGCTAGAGACTACAATGAGCAGTACTTC.

Of note for this clonotype: Just one base apart from a much larger clone, this may be a read error. In DNA, the CDR3 is TGTGCCGGCAGCTTACCCCTAGCGGGGGCAGTAACCTACGAGCAGTACTTC. It translates to CAGSLPLAGAVTYEQYF. The chain couples TRBV7-2 to TRBJ2-7, with 10 positions matching TRBD2. Germline V gives CDR1 SGHTA, CDR2 FQGNSA. The CDR3 contains 17 residues.

At least ten counts were recorded for this clonotype. Its ends do not fully match the called genes, so a read error is possible. The rearrangement joins TRBV3-1 to TRBJ2-5; D remains ambiguous. The V gene's germline CDR1 is LGHDT and CDR2 YNNKEL (reference sequence). The CDR3 loop spans 12 amino acids. The CDR3 here is CASSQDTETQYF. The CDR3 nucleotides are TGCGCCAGCAGCCAAGATACAGAGACCCAGTACTTC.

The chain joins TRBV5-1 to TRBJ2-1; 11 nucleotides align to TRBD2. After removal of 3 bases from V and 5 bases from J, the junction contained 4 bases not matched to a gene. Germline CDR1 and CDR2: SGHRS and YFSETQ. The CDR3 is made up of 15 amino acids. The CDR3 protein is CASSWGLADHNEQFF. The CDR3 DNA sequence: TGCGCCAGCAGCTGGGGACTAGCGGATCACAATGAGCAGTTCTTC.

The V call is TRBV13, the J call TRBJ2-3; TRBD2 agrees at 7 bases. The ends lost 1 base at V and 2 bases at J; junction bases unmatched: 3. CDR1 and CDR2 from the germline V gene are PRHDT and FYEKMQ (reference sequence). The length of the CDR3 is 15 residues. The CDR3 coding sequence is TGTGCCAGCAGCTTAGACGGGGGGATCACAGATACGCAGTATTTT. It specifies CASSLDGGITDTQYF.

Worth noting for this clonotype: A read error may be the cause here, since a much bigger clone is one base away. V gene TRBV28 combines with J gene TRBJ2-4; TRBD1 aligns across 12 bases. The last part of the DNA fits TRBJ2-7 better; the J call may be wrong. Germline CDR1 reads MDHEN; CDR2 reads SYDVKM. The CDR3 extends over 14 amino acids. CDR3 sequence (DNA): TGTGCCAGCAACTACGGGACAGGGGGCGGCGAGCAGTACTTC. Translation: CASNYGTGGGEQYF.